A selection of T cell receptor beta chains follows, all from one sample in a study of cytomegalovirus exposure and HLA in healthy donors. The table came from immunoSEQ multiplex PCR; TCRdb's copy has only in-frame clones and leaves some out. The sample lists some 120,000 clones, approximately 68% occurring once. The sequencing input was PBMCs. The receptors originated from a young man in good health and CMV-seropositive. The CDR3 runs from the conserved cysteine through the conserved F or W. D genes are given only for firm matches. A clone size is listed for some rows: how often the clone was seen (once, few, many), or a class if it is expanded.

len: 20
v_gene: TRBV4-2
d_gene: TRBD1
j_gene: TRBJ2-3
abundance: -
CDR3nt: TGTGCCAGCAGCCAAGATCCTACAGGGGGCAGTTACCAGCGCACAGATACGCAGTATTTT
CDR3aa: CASSQDPTGGSYQRTDTQYF

len: 12
v_gene: TRBV5-6
d_gene: -
j_gene: TRBJ2-1
abundance: -
CDR3nt: TGTGCCAGCAGCTTGTGGACTCATGAGCAGTTCTTC
CDR3aa: CASSLWTHEQFF

len: 18
v_gene: TRBV5-1
d_gene: -
j_gene: TRBJ2-3
abundance: -
CDR3nt: TGCGCCAGCAGCTTGGCCGGTTCCGGAAGGGGGTACGAAGATACGCAGTATTTT
CDR3aa: CASSLAGSGRGYEDTQYF

len: 14
v_gene: TRBV7-7
d_gene: -
j_gene: TRBJ2-7
abundance: -
CDR3nt: TGTGCTAGCAGCCCTAGGGCGGGGGCGGACGAGCAGTACTTC
CDR3aa: CASSPRAGADEQYF

len: 14
v_gene: TRBV2
d_gene: -
j_gene: TRBJ1-4
abundance: few
CDR3nt: TGTGCCAGCAGTGGGCAGACAACTAATGAAAAACTGTTTTTT
CDR3aa: CASSGQTTNEKLFF

len: 15
v_gene: TRBV6-1
d_gene: -
j_gene: TRBJ1-5
abundance: -
CDR3nt: TGTGCCAGCATGAGGTCAGGGCAAGGCAATCAGCCCCAGCATTTT
CDR3aa: CASMRSGQGNQPQHF

len: 13
v_gene: TRBV21-1
d_gene: -
j_gene: TRBJ1-2
abundance: -
CDR3nt: TGTGCCAGCAGCCGCGGATTTAACTATGGCTACACCTTC
CDR3aa: CASSRGFNYGYTF

len: 12
v_gene: TRBV5-1
d_gene: -
j_gene: TRBJ2-3
abundance: -
CDR3nt: TGCGCCAGCAGCGACGAGGATGATACGCAGTATTTT
CDR3aa: CASSDEDDTQYF

len: 13
v_gene: TRBV18
d_gene: -
j_gene: TRBJ2-2
abundance: -
CDR3nt: TGTGCCAGCTCATCCCTACCTTCCGGGGAGCTGTTTTTT
CDR3aa: CASSSLPSGELFF

len: 14
v_gene: TRBV28
d_gene: TRBD2
j_gene: TRBJ2-7
abundance: -
CDR3nt: TGTGCCAGCAGTTTAGGCGGGAGTCTGTACGAGCAGTACTTC
CDR3aa: CASSLGGSLYEQYF

len: 14
v_gene: TRBV9
d_gene: -
j_gene: TRBJ2-5
abundance: few
CDR3nt: TGTGCCAGCAGCCCCCAAGGGGGAATAGAGACCCAGTACTTC
CDR3aa: CASSPQGGIETQYF